This T cell receptor beta chain emerged from a study of T-cell memory formation after mild COVID-19. Study results and limitations: The study found contracting CD4+ clones mainly in CM and EM and contracting CD8+ clones in EMRA.

Germline CDR1 reads SNHLY; CDR2 reads FYNNEI. The CDR3 extends over 15 amino acids. V lost 2 bases and J lost 2, with 12 bases in between. MiXCR, applied by TCRdb to the 5' RACE reads, yields one record per CDR3 protein. The sample carries tens of thousands of distinct CDR3 sequences, about a quarter recorded once. This clonotype was found a few times. Antigen unknown. The receptor was derived from a young man who had mild COVID-19 (a few samples of this study predate the infection). Cell type and time point are not known. The source material was PBMCs or a T cell subset sorted from them (not recorded which). The J gene is TRBJ1-2, the V gene TRBV2; no reliable D call. The CDR3: CASSELVAENYGYTF. CDR3 nucleotides: TGTGCCAGCAGTGAATTGGTAGCGGAAAACTATGGCTACACCTTC.